These 12 T cell receptor beta chains were all obtained from the same sample, sequenced in a study of beta chain features in type 1 diabetes. General study findings and limits: A moderate, significant TCRB CDR3 shortening appeared in type 1 diabetes across four CD4+ subsets.

Antigens for these TCRs are unknown. TCRB transcripts that were expressed got sequenced, as all of the isolated RNA had been reverse transcribed. Assay used: immunoSEQ multiplex PCR; TCRdb lists only in-frame clones, some missing. This sample yields some 700,000 clones, of which around 15% are seen a single time; less than 0.025% belongs to the top ten. The source material was naive CD4+ T cells from blood. The receptor set was obtained from a man younger than 30 with type 1 diabetes.

The chain links TRBV2 to TRBJ2-2, with D possibly being TRBD1 (6 bases). CDR3 length equals 15 residues. Germline loops: CDR1 SNHLY, CDR2 FYNNEI. Trimming took 5 bases from V and 2 from J, leaving 12 bases between them. The CDR3 protein is CASSSGQINTGELFF. The CDR3 nucleotides are TGTGCCAGCAGTTCAGGACAGATTAACACCGGGGAGCTGTTTTTT.

This chain links TRBV5-1 with TRBJ2-3, with D possibly matching TRBD1 (7 bases). Germline V gene data show CDR1 as SGHRS and CDR2 as YFSETQ. The length of the CDR3 is 14 residues. V gave up 7 bases and J gave up 0 bases, with 12 bases separating them. The CDR3 spells CASQTGTSTDTQYF. The CDR3 bases are TGCGCCAGCCAGACAGGGACTAGCACAGATACGCAGTATTTT.

This clone was detected only a few times. Other DNA sequences in the sample encode the same CDR3. J is TRBJ1-1 and V is TRBV5-1, with 7 nucleotides matching TRBD1. Germline CDR1 is SGHRS and CDR2 is YFSETQ. With 2 bases clipped from V and 1 base from J, the junction kept 2 bases outside the gene matches. CDR3 length: 14 amino acids. DNA for the CDR3: TGCGCCAGCAGCTTCGGGACAGAGAACACTGAAGCTTTCTTT. This sequence encodes CASSFGTENTEAFF. The entire variable domain, with the rest obtained from reference TRBV5-1 and TRBJ1-1, is as follows: KAGVTQTPRYLIKTRGQQVTLSCSPISGHRSVSWYQQTPGQGLQFLFEYFSETQRNKGNFPGRFSGRQFSNSRSEMNVSTLELGDSALYLCASSFGTENTEAFFGQGTRLTVV.

The genes are TRBV7-9 and TRBJ1-3; D ambiguous. V gave up 5 bases and J gave up 4 bases, with 6 bases separating them. The germline CDR1 and CDR2 sequences are SEHNR and FQNEAQ (reference sequence). This CDR3 has 12 amino acids. CDR3 bases: TGTGCCAGCAGCATCCCCGGAAACACCATATATTTT. Translating it yields CASSIPGNTIYF. The variable domain in full, completed from reference TRBV7-9 and TRBJ1-3, reads DTGVSQNPRHKITKRGQNVTFRCDPISEHNRLYWYRQTLGQGPEFLTYFQNEAQLEKSRLLSDRFSAERPKGSFSTLEIQRTEQGDSAMYLCASSIPGNTIYFGEGSWLTVV.

This clone showed up just a few times. The chain combines TRBV5-1 with TRBJ1-6, with 9 bases fitting TRBD1. The germline gives CDR1 SGHRS, CDR2 YFSETQ. The junction had 10 bases not matched to a gene; V was cut back by 5 bases and J by 13 bases. The CDR3 sequence is 14 residues long. As DNA, the CDR3 is TGCGCCAGCAGATTTACAGGGGGCGAGGAGCCCCTCCACTTT. Amino acids: CASRFTGGEEPLHF.

The chain carries TRBV5-6 and TRBJ2-2; D not resolved. This CDR3 comprises 12 residues. V lost 7 bases, J lost 6 bases, and 10 bases lay in between. Per germline, CDR1 SGHDT and CDR2 YYEEEE. For the CDR3, the DNA is TGTGCCAGCTACCTCATGGCCGGGGAGCTGTTTTTT. It yields the protein CASYLMAGELFF.

In its sample, this clone was seen a few times. This chain links TRBV7-9 with TRBJ1-1; D not resolved. The CDR3 totals 12 residues. V gave up 5 bases and J gave up 11 bases, with 15 bases separating them. Germline-derived CDR1 and CDR2 are SEHNR and FQNEAQ (reference sequence). The CDR3: CASSNLARDAFF. DNA of the CDR3: TGTGCCAGCAGCAACCTGGCGAGAGACGCTTTCTTT.

J is TRBJ2-7 and V is TRBV29-1, with 8 bases aligning to TRBD1. V trimming: 3 bases; J trimming: 6 bases; junction bases outside the gene matches: 4. CDR3 size: 12 residues. Germline V gene lookup returns CDR1 SQVTM and CDR2 ANQGSEA. CDR3 DNA: TGCAGCGTTGACGCAGGGGGCAGCGAGCAGTACTTC. It yields the protein CSVDAGGSEQYF.

V gene TRBV10-3 combines with J gene TRBJ1-6; D might be TRBD1 (5 bases). V was clipped by 0 bases and J by 8 bases, with 14 bases between them. The CDR3 consists of 16 residues. From germline, CDR1 is ENHRY and CDR2 SYGVKD. CDR3 amino acids: CAISESRAQGDSPLHF. The CDR3 DNA reads as TGTGCCATCAGTGAGTCGCGGGCCCAAGGGGATTCACCCCTCCACTTT.

This clone has more than one count but fewer than ten. This chain connects TRBV29-1 to TRBJ1-4; D is unclear. The germline V gene encodes CDR1 SQVTM and CDR2 ANQGSEA. This CDR3 has 15 residues. The V end was cut by 3 bases, the J end by 5 bases, with 16 bases between. This CDR3 is CSVEDPHLGNEKLFF. In DNA form, the CDR3 reads TGCAGCGTTGAGGACCCTCACTTGGGGAATGAAAAACTGTTTTTT.

CDR3 residues: CASSSSTGELFF. CDR3 nucleotide sequence: TGTGCCAGCAGCTCATCCACCGGGGAGCTGTTTTTT. The V gene is TRBV7-7, the J gene TRBJ2-2, with D unresolved. In germline, CDR1 is SSHAT, CDR2 FNYEAQ (reference sequence). V was trimmed by 4 bases and J by 4 bases, leaving 4 bases between them. This CDR3 region has 12 residues.

This clone turned up a few times. The chain recombines TRBV18 with TRBJ2-7; D is undetermined. There are 13 residues in the CDR3. Germline-derived CDR1 and CDR2 are KGHSH and LQKENI. Trimming left V 2 bases short and J 3 bases short, with 8 bases between. CDR3 in DNA: TGTGCCAGCTCACCAGGTTGGGTCTACGAGCAGTACTTC. Translated, it gives CASSPGWVYEQYF.